The source of this T cell receptor (beta chain) is a study of blood T cell repertoires in COVID-19. This clone has just a few counts. Methods used by the authors: The authors estimated nucleated cell counts from reference gene primer amplification. Produced via immunoSEQ multiplex PCR; TCRdb's table is partial and in-frame only. V, J and clone size are those of that table, while D and trimming were read from the DNA. The sample consists of 150,000 to 170,000 clones, around 84% of them appearing once. V was trimmed by 6 bases and J by 8 bases, leaving 17 bases between them. CDR1 SQVTM and CDR2 ANQGSEA come from the germline V gene. The CDR3 is made up of 13 amino acids.

This clonotype was obtained from an elderly man with acute or convalescent COVID-19. This rearrangement joins TRBV29-1 to TRBJ1-5; D gene uncertain. Material: peripheral blood. CDR3 DNA: TGCAGCGTCGGACTGACGGCGCAGGAGCCCCAGCATTTT. Protein: CSVGLTAQEPQHF.